Listed below are T cell receptor beta chains from one sample, sequenced in a study of blood T cell repertoires in COVID-19. Sequencing used immunoSEQ multiplex PCR; TCRdb keeps in-frame clones, though not all of them. The table records some 250,000 clones, approximately 86% of them present only once. The sample consisted of peripheral blood. The receptors here all came from a woman aged 25-40 years who had recovered from COVID-19. Both conserved end residues are part of each CDR3. D genes are given only for firm matches. Clone size is stated in some rows and not others, as once, few, many or a class when expanded.

CDR3 DNA: TGCAGCGGGCAACAGGCCCTGAACACTGAAGCTTTCTTT
CDR3 protein: CSGQQALNTEAFF
clone size: few
V gene: TRBV29-1
J gene: TRBJ1-1
D gene: .

CDR3 DNA: TGCGCCAGCAGCTTGATGGGACTAGTTGGGGGTGAGCAGTTCTTC
CDR3 protein: CASSLMGLVGGEQFF
clone size: .
V gene: TRBV5-1
J gene: TRBJ2-1
D gene: TRBD2

CDR3 DNA: TGTGCCAGCAGTGAATCGTTGCTAGCGGGGGTTCGCGGCGAGCAGTACTTC
CDR3 protein: CASSESLLAGVRGEQYF
clone size: .
V gene: TRBV25-1
J gene: TRBJ2-7
D gene: TRBD2

CDR3 DNA: TGTGCCAGCAGCTTGGGGGGTTCGACAGGCTCCTATAATTCACCCCTCCACTTT
CDR3 protein: CASSLGGSTGSYNSPLHF
clone size: .
V gene: TRBV5-4
J gene: TRBJ1-6
D gene: .

CDR3 DNA: TGTGCCAGCAGCCGACAGGGTTGGGGATTGTTGGGATCCTACAATGAGCAGTTCTTC
CDR3 protein: CASSRQGWGLLGSYNEQFF
clone size: .
V gene: TRBV6-6
J gene: TRBJ2-1
D gene: TRBD1

CDR3 DNA: TGTGCCAGCAGTTTATGGCAGGGTAATTCACCCCTCCACTTT
CDR3 protein: CASSLWQGNSPLHF
clone size: .
V gene: TRBV28
J gene: TRBJ1-6
D gene: .

CDR3 DNA: TGTGCCAGCAGTGAAGAGCGAGGCACCGGGGAGCTGTTTTTT
CDR3 protein: CASSEERGTGELFF
clone size: .
V gene: TRBV6-1
J gene: TRBJ2-2
D gene: .

CDR3 DNA: TGTGCCAGCAGCCTCCTTGAGGGTATGAACACTGAAGCTTTCTTT
CDR3 protein: CASSLLEGMNTEAFF
clone size: .
V gene: TRBV7-6
J gene: TRBJ1-1
D gene: .

CDR3 DNA: TGTGCCTGGAGCGCAGGGGGACTCTCTGGAAACACCATATATTTT
CDR3 protein: CAWSAGGLSGNTIYF
clone size: .
V gene: TRBV30
J gene: TRBJ1-3
D gene: TRBD1

CDR3 DNA: TGTGCCAGCAGGCCACAGAGGGGGGGGACTGAAGCTTTCTTT
CDR3 protein: CASRPQRGGTEAFF
clone size: .
V gene: TRBV6-5
J gene: TRBJ1-1
D gene: .